Below, 16 T cell receptor beta chains from the same sample are listed, as sequenced in a study of CD8 T cells in Susac syndrome. Random-hexamer reverse transcription was applied to 0.5 to 1 ug RNA. Each CDR3 protein is one row after TCRdb ran MiXCR on the immunoSEQ multiplex PCR reads. Counted here are about 200,000 distinct CDR3 sequences, about 95% occurring once; the ten biggest clones make up 0.093%. The material sequenced was CD4+ T cells from PBMCs. The source of these receptors is a human donor with multiple sclerosis.

V is TRBV7-2 and J is TRBJ2-1; D gene unclear. Germline V CDR1 and CDR2: SGHTA, FQGNSA. V lost 6 bases, J lost 4 bases, and 10 bases lay in between. The CDR3 extends over 13 amino acids. CDR3 bases: TGTGCCAGCAGTCCCGGGTGGTACAATGAGCAGTTCTTC. It encodes CASSPGWYNEQFF. The full variable domain, in which reference TRBV7-2 and TRBJ2-1 provide the parts outside the CDR3, is GAGVSQSPSNKVTEKGKDVELRCDPISGHTALYWYRQSLGQGLEFLIYFQGNSAPDKSGLPSDRFSAERTGGSVSTLTIQRTQQEDSAVYLCASSPGWYNEQFFGPGTRLTVL.

This rearrangement joins TRBV11-2 to TRBJ1-3, with D unresolved. The CDR3 is made up of 14 amino acids. The germline CDR1 and CDR2 sequences are SGHAT and FQNNGV. The ends were cut back, 5 bases at V and 0 bases at J, with 8 bases in the middle. CDR3 coding DNA: TGTGCCAGCAGCGGAAGGAGCTCTGGAAACACCATATATTTT. Amino acids: CASSGRSSGNTIYF.

The rearrangement links TRBV19 to TRBJ1-2; 9 positions agree with TRBD1. V shed 5 bases, J shed 4 bases, and the junction held 11 bases outside the gene matches. The CDR3 spans 16 residues. Germline V lookup: CDR1 LNHDA, CDR2 SQIVND (reference sequence). CDR3 nucleotide sequence: TGTGCCAGTAGTTACCCTGGGACAGGGCCTATCTATGGCTACACCTTC. Translated, it gives CASSYPGTGPIYGYTF.

This clonotype appeared a single time. The rearrangement joins TRBV11-2 to TRBJ2-7; 8 bases map to TRBD2. The CDR3 consists of 16 residues. V lost 5 bases and J lost 0; bases outside the gene matches: 9. Germline V CDR1 and CDR2: SGHAT, FQNNGV. The CDR3 here is CASSPWRGDLSYEQYF. CDR3 bases: TGTGCCAGCAGCCCATGGCGGGGGGATCTCTCCTACGAGCAGTACTTC.

V usage is TRBV20-1 and J usage is TRBJ2-1; no firm D call. Germline V lookup: CDR1 DFQATT, CDR2 SNEGSKA (reference sequence). Trimming left V 6 bases short and J 3 bases short, with 15 bases between. CDR3 length equals 14 residues. The CDR3: CSASMIPGYNEQFF. The CDR3 DNA reads TGCAGTGCCTCAATGATTCCTGGCTACAATGAGCAGTTCTTC.

The chain combines TRBV7-2 with TRBJ1-5, with D possibly matching TRBD1 (5 bases). In germline, CDR1 is SGHTA, CDR2 FQGNSA. This CDR3 has 14 amino acids. Trimming cost V 4 bases and J 3 bases, with 10 bases left between them. DNA for the CDR3: TGTGCCAGCAGCTACCGGGACCACAATCAGCCCCAGCATTTT. It yields the protein CASSYRDHNQPQHF.

The V and J genes are TRBV7-9 and TRBJ2-7; D might be TRBD2 (7 bases). Per germline, CDR1 SEHNR and CDR2 FQNEAQ (reference sequence). The CDR3 totals 17 residues. Trimming cost V 3 bases and J 7 bases, with 25 bases left between them. This chain's CDR3 is CASSLGQGSARGGEQYF. CDR3 nucleotides: TGTGCCAGCAGCTTGGGGCAGGGGTCGGCCCGCGGGGGAGAGCAGTACTTC.

The V call is TRBV20-1, the J call TRBJ2-3; 9 bases are shared with TRBD2. CDR3 length: 17 residues. Per germline, CDR1 DFQATT and CDR2 SNEGSKA (reference sequence). Unmatched junction bases numbered 11, after V lost 1 base and J lost 3 bases. The CDR3 reads CSARGGTGGLATDTQYF. The CDR3 DNA reads as TGCAGTGCTAGAGGCGGCACGGGCGGACTAGCGACAGATACGCAGTATTTT.

The CDR3 DNA sequence: TGTGCCAGCAGCTTAAGACAGCTGAACACCGGGGAGCTGTTTTTT. This translates into CASSLRQLNTGELFF. The chain couples TRBV11-2 to TRBJ2-2; D may be TRBD1 (5 bases). Germline V gives CDR1 SGHAT, CDR2 FQNNGV. V was pared by 2 bases and J by 1 base, with 8 bases between. CDR3 length: 15 amino acids.

For the CDR3, the DNA is TGTGCCAGCGCGTTGTCGTACAGGGGCGGCGAGCAGTTCTTC. It is translated as CASALSYRGGEQFF. The rearrangement links TRBV12-3 or TRBV12-4 to TRBJ2-1; 7 nucleotides match TRBD1. The CDR3 is made up of 14 amino acids. V shed 8 bases and J 10 bases; nucleotides not matched to a gene: 14.

The genes are TRBV20-1 and TRBJ2-4; TRBD1 is a possible D gene (6 bases). The CDR3 contains 12 residues. Germline V CDR1 and CDR2: DFQATT, SNEGSKA (reference sequence). The V gene lost 6 bases and the J gene lost 3 bases, with 9 bases spanning the gap. In nucleotides, the CDR3 is TGCAGTGCCCGGACAGACAAAAACATTCAGTACTTC. It specifies CSARTDKNIQYF.

The chain joins TRBV19 to TRBJ2-1; 9 bases map to TRBD2. The trim removed 9 bases at V and 6 bases at J, leaving 9 bases unmatched. In germline, CDR1 is LNHDA, CDR2 SQIVND (reference sequence). There are 14 residues in the CDR3. The CDR3 loop reads CASRKLAGLNEQFF. The CDR3 DNA is TGTGCCAGCAGGAAACTAGCGGGCCTCAATGAGCAGTTCTTC. Complete variable domain (other parts from reference TRBV19 and TRBJ2-1): DGGITQSPKYLFRKEGQNVTLSCEQNLNHDAMYWYRQDPGQGLRLIYYSQIVNDFQKGDIAEGYSVSREKKESFPLTVTSAQKNPTAFYLCASRKLAGLNEQFFGPGTRLTVL.

The rearrangement links TRBV7-9 to TRBJ2-3; D gene unclear. V was pared by 7 bases and J by 9 bases, with 8 bases between. Germline loops: CDR1 SEHNR, CDR2 FQNEAQ (reference sequence). The CDR3 totals 10 residues. This CDR3 is CASKGRTQYF. The DNA of the CDR3 is TGTGCCAGCAAGGGCAGAACGCAGTATTTT.

V and J are TRBV3-1 and TRBJ2-3; D uncertain. The CDR3 loop spans 16 amino acids. CDR1 LGHDT and CDR2 YNNKEL come from the germline V gene (reference sequence). The V end was cut by 1 base, the J end by 0 bases, with 11 bases between. In DNA, the CDR3 is TGTGCCAGCAGCCAAGGAGTGCATACTAGCACAGATACGCAGTATTTT. As protein: CASSQGVHTSTDTQYF.

This chain connects TRBV11-2 to TRBJ2-5; D is uncertain. Per the germline V gene, CDR1 is SGHAT and CDR2 is FQNNGV. With 2 bases removed from V and 0 bases from J, the gap between germline ends came to 10 bases. The CDR3 loop spans 15 amino acids. CDR3 sequence (DNA): TGTGCCAGCAGCTTATTGTTATCCAACCAAGAGACCCAGTACTTC. Its translation is CASSLLLSNQETQYF.

The chain combines TRBV5-1 with TRBJ2-1, with D uncertain. Germline-derived CDR1 and CDR2 are SGHRS and YFSETQ. V gave up 2 bases and J gave up 2 bases, with 8 bases separating them. CDR3 length: 14 residues. CDR3 in amino acids: CASSFQGPYNEQFF. The CDR3 DNA is TGCGCCAGCAGCTTTCAAGGACCCTACAATGAGCAGTTCTTC.